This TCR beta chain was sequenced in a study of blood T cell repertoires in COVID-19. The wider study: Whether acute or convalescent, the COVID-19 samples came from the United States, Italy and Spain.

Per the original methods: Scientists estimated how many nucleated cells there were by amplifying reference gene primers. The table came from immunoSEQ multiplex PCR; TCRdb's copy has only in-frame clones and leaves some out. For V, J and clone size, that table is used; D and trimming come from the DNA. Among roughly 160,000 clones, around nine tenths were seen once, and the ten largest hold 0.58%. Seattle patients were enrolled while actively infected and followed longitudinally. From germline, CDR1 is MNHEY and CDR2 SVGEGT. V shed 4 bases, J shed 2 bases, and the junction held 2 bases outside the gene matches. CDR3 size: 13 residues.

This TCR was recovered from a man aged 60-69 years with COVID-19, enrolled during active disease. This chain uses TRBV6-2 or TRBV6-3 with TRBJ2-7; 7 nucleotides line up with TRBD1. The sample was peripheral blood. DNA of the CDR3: TGTGCCAGCAGTTTCGGGACAGCCTACGAGCAGTACTTC. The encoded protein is CASSFGTAYEQYF.